These 32 T cell receptor beta chains were sequenced from one sample in a study of T cell changes during pregnancy in multiple sclerosis. Assay used: immunoSEQ multiplex PCR; TCRdb lists only in-frame clones, some missing. The table shows 70,000 to 95,000 clones, with under 95% occurring only once. The sequencing here drew on peripheral blood, taken after pregnancy. Source of these receptors: a female donor in good health, enrolled as a control in a pregnancy study.

This chain uses TRBV7-9 with TRBJ1-2; no reliable D call. V lost 0 bases, J lost 6 bases, and 17 bases lay in between. Germline V gene sequence: CDR1 SEHNR, CDR2 FQNEAQ (reference sequence). This CDR3 has 16 amino acids. CDR3 nucleotides: TGTGCCAGCAGCTTAGCCGTCCAAATAGAACGAGATGGCTACACCTTC. Its translation: CASSLAVQIERDGYTF.

This chain joins TRBV15 and TRBJ2-5; 12 bases agree with TRBD1. Germline-derived CDR1 and CDR2 are LNHNV and YYDKDF (reference sequence). After removal of 1 base from V and 5 bases from J, the junction contained 11 bases not matched to a gene. The CDR3 length is 18 residues. CDR3 sequence (DNA): TGTGCCACCAGCAGAGTTCGGGACAGGGGGCTATTAGGGGAGACCCAGTACTTC. This translates into CATSRVRDRGLLGETQYF.

The genes are TRBV13 and TRBJ1-2; D ambiguous. CDR3 length: 14 amino acids. The germline V and J ends were trimmed by 3 bases and 4 bases, with 12 bases remaining between them. Germline CDR1 PRHDT, CDR2 FYEKMQ (reference sequence). CDR3 protein: CASSFQEGFYGYTF. The CDR3 nucleotides are TGTGCCAGCAGCTTCCAGGAGGGTTTCTATGGCTACACCTTC.

In its sample, this clone was seen once. This chain links TRBV7-3 with TRBJ2-6; 10 positions agree with TRBD2. With V trimmed by 3 bases and J by 3 bases, 5 bases remained unmatched. The CDR3 covers 17 residues. Germline CDR1 reads SGHTA; CDR2 reads FQGTGA. In DNA, the CDR3 is TGTGCCAGCAGCTTGGCTAGCGGGAGTAGTGGGGCCAACGTCCTGACTTTC. Translated: CASSLASGSSGANVLTF.

The chain carries TRBV5-1 and TRBJ2-1; the match to TRBD2 covers 12 bases. CDR3 size: 15 residues. Germline V gene lookup returns CDR1 SGHRS and CDR2 YFSETQ. V gave up 4 bases and J gave up 4 bases; unmatched junction bases: 3. The CDR3 bases are TGCGCCAGCAGCATTACTAGCGGGGGGTACAATGAGCAGTTCTTC. Translating it yields CASSITSGGYNEQFF. Full variable domain (outside the CDR3, taken from reference TRBV5-1 and TRBJ2-1): KAGVTQTPRYLIKTRGQQVTLSCSPISGHRSVSWYQQTPGQGLQFLFEYFSETQRNKGNFPGRFSGRQFSNSRSEMNVSTLELGDSALYLCASSITSGGYNEQFFGPGTRLTVL.

This clone was seen a single time. The V call is TRBV29-1, the J call TRBJ2-7; 10 bases fit TRBD1. The CDR3 consists of 13 residues. The V gene end was trimmed by 6 bases and the J gene end by 7 bases; junction bases not matched to a gene: 9. CDR1 is SQVTM and CDR2 is ANQGSEA in the germline V gene. The CDR3 loop is CSVRDRGPREQYF. The CDR3 region has the DNA TGCAGCGTCCGGGACAGGGGCCCTAGAGAGCAGTACTTC.

This chain links TRBV6-1 with TRBJ2-5; 7 bases match TRBD1. The CDR3 runs 12 residues. V shed 6 bases and J 5 bases; nucleotides not matched to a gene: 3. Germline V gene lookup returns CDR1 MNHNS and CDR2 SASEGT. The CDR3 DNA is TGTGCCAGCAGACAGGGGTGGGAGACCCAGTACTTC. Its protein is CASRQGWETQYF.

The chain couples TRBV19 to TRBJ2-1; no firm D call. The germline gives CDR1 LNHDA, CDR2 SQIVND (reference sequence). This CDR3 region has 12 residues. V lost 4 bases to trimming and J lost 7 bases, with 8 bases between them. The CDR3 protein is CASSTGLNEQFF. The CDR3 DNA reads as TGTGCCAGTAGTACGGGTTTGAATGAGCAGTTCTTC. Full variable domain (remainder filled in from reference TRBV19 and TRBJ2-1): DGGITQSPKYLFRKEGQNVTLSCEQNLNHDAMYWYRQDPGQGLRLIYYSQIVNDFQKGDIAEGYSVSREKKESFPLTVTSAQKNPTAFYLCASSTGLNEQFFGPGTRLTVL.

CDR3 sequence reads: CASSLGQVQGNEQFF. CDR3 sequence (DNA): TGCGCCAGCAGCCTCGGACAGGTCCAGGGCAATGAGCAGTTCTTC. This rearrangement joins TRBV5-1 to TRBJ2-1; 7 bases are shared with TRBD1. The CDR3 runs to 15 residues. V gave up 4 bases and J gave up 6 bases; unmatched junction bases: 10. Germline V gene data show CDR1 as SGHRS and CDR2 as YFSETQ.

The chain links TRBV10-2 to TRBJ2-2, with TRBD2 matching 12 bases. With 2 bases clipped from V and 7 bases from J, the junction kept 2 bases outside the gene matches. The germline CDR1 and CDR2 sequences are WSHSY and SAAADI. The CDR3 totals 15 residues. CDR3 residues: CASSEPSGGGGELFF. Written as DNA, the CDR3 is TGCGCCAGCAGTGAGCCTAGCGGGGGGGGCGGGGAGCTGTTTTTT.

In its sample, this clone was seen once. The CDR3 sequence: CASSQKESRGYEQYF. CDR3 DNA sequence: TGCGCCAGCAGCCAAAAAGAATCTAGAGGCTACGAGCAGTACTTC. This chain connects TRBV4-1 to TRBJ2-7; D is unclear. Germline assignment: CDR1 MGHRA and CDR2 YSYEKL. The CDR3 length is 15 residues. Trimming took off 2 bases at V and 3 bases at J, with 14 bases between the two ends.

The rearrangement uses TRBV7-2 and TRBJ2-3; 8 bases are shared with TRBD2. The CDR3 extends over 15 amino acids. V shed 6 bases, J shed 5 bases, and the junction held 10 bases outside the gene matches. CDR1 SGHTA and CDR2 FQGNSA come from the germline V gene. CDR3 bases: TGTGCCAGCAGGTCCTCCGGGGGGGCCGGAGATACGCAGTATTTT. As protein: CASRSSGGAGDTQYF.

This chain links TRBV15 with TRBJ2-2; D is uncertain. This CDR3 contains 16 residues. The V end was cut by 4 bases, the J end by 3 bases, with 15 bases between. Germline V gene sequence: CDR1 LNHNV, CDR2 YYDKDF (reference sequence). This CDR3 is CATSKPTARHTGELFF. DNA of the CDR3: TGTGCCACCAGCAAACCAACCGCTAGGCACACCGGGGAGCTGTTTTTT.

The V and J genes are TRBV14 and TRBJ2-7; 8 bases align to TRBD2. CDR3 length: 16 residues. J gave up 3 bases and V 1 base, and 8 bases lay outside the gene matches. CDR1 and CDR2 from the germline V gene are SGHDN and FVKESK. As DNA, the CDR3 is TGTGCCAGCAGCCAAGCAATGGCGGGGGGAATCTACGAGCAGTACTTC. Its protein is CASSQAMAGGIYEQYF. The variable domain in full, with the rest retrieved from reference TRBV14 and TRBJ2-7, is EAGVTQFPSHSVIEKGQTVTLRCDPISGHDNLYWYRRVMGKEIKFLLHFVKESKQDESGMPNNRFLAERTGGTYSTLKVQPAELEDSGVYFCASSQAMAGGIYEQYFGPGTRLTVT.

This clone occurred once. CDR3 in DNA: TGCGCCAGCAGCCAAGGCCTATACAGTTCCCCCTACGAGCAGTACTTC. Protein sequence: CASSQGLYSSPYEQYF. J is TRBJ2-7 and V is TRBV4-1; D is unresolved. Germline V gene data show CDR1 as MGHRA and CDR2 as YSYEKL. The CDR3 runs 16 residues. Trimming left V 1 base short and J 2 bases short, with 15 bases between.

The chain uses TRBV29-1 and TRBJ2-1; no reliable D call. This CDR3 has 14 amino acids. V was trimmed by 6 bases and J by 8 bases, leaving 20 bases between them. Germline assignment: CDR1 SQVTM and CDR2 ANQGSEA. The CDR3 sequence: CSVLLVVGLYEQFF. The CDR3 nucleotides read TGCAGCGTCCTTCTAGTTGTTGGGTTGTATGAGCAGTTCTTC.

This chain uses TRBV11-2 with TRBJ2-3, with 8 bases that match TRBD1. The CDR3 has 15 amino acids. Germline V gene lookup returns CDR1 SGHAT and CDR2 FQNNGV. The trim removed 6 bases at V and 0 bases at J, leaving 5 bases unmatched. The CDR3 DNA sequence: TGTGCCAGCAGTTTACAGGGGGGTAGCACAGATACGCAGTATTTT. Encoded protein: CASSLQGGSTDTQYF.

The V and J genes are TRBV28 and TRBJ2-1, with 9 bases that match TRBD2. The germline gives CDR1 MDHEN, CDR2 SYDVKM. The CDR3 runs to 15 residues. The V and J ends lost 6 bases and 4 bases, in that order; junction bases with no gene match: 7. The CDR3 region has the DNA TGTGCCAGCAGCCCTAGACTAGCGGCGTACAATGAGCAGTTCTTC. It encodes CASSPRLAAYNEQFF. Supplemented by reference TRBV28 and TRBJ2-1, the full variable domain reads DVKVTQSSRYLVKRTGEKVFLECVQDMDHENMFWYRQDPGLGLRLIYFSYDVKMKEKGDIPEGYSVSREKKERFSLILESASTNQTSMYLCASSPRLAAYNEQFFGPGTRLTVL.

The chain links TRBV19 to TRBJ2-5, with 7 bases matching TRBD1. CDR1 LNHDA and CDR2 SQIVND come from the germline V gene (reference sequence). J gave up 2 bases and V 5 bases, and 8 bases lay outside the gene matches. CDR3 size: 15 residues. The CDR3 DNA reads as TGTGCCAGTAGTCCGGGACAGAGGGGGCAAGAGACCCAGTACTTC. Protein sequence: CASSPGQRGQETQYF.

The chain employs TRBV6-1 and TRBJ2-4; TRBD2 might be the D (6 bases). Trimming removed 10 bases at V and 3 bases at J, with 16 bases between. This CDR3 has 14 amino acids. Germline loops: CDR1 MNHNS, CDR2 SASEGT. As DNA, the CDR3 is TGTGCCACCCTTACCCCGGGGGTCAAAAACATTCAGTACTTC. The encoded protein is CATLTPGVKNIQYF.

V is TRBV6-1 and J is TRBJ2-2; 8 bases line up with TRBD1. CDR1 is MNHNS, CDR2 SASEGT, per germline. Trimming took 11 bases from V and 3 from J; bases not matched to a gene: 2. CDR3 size: 12 residues. CDR3 nucleotides: TGTGCCTACAGGGGGTACACCGGGGAGCTGTTTTTT. Translating it yields CAYRGYTGELFF.

The genes are TRBV7-2 and TRBJ1-5; no definite D call. Trimming removed 3 bases at V and 0 bases at J, with 6 bases between. CDR1 and CDR2 from the germline V gene are SGHTA and FQGNSA. This CDR3 contains 14 residues. DNA for the CDR3: TGTGCCAGCAGCTTCGGTTATAGCAATCAGCCCCAGCATTTT. Translating it yields CASSFGYSNQPQHF.

The CDR3 loop is CASSYEAGVGDGQYF. In DNA, the CDR3 is TGTGCCAGCAGTTACGAAGCGGGAGTGGGAGATGGGCAGTACTTC. The gene calls are TRBV6-5 and TRBJ2-7; TRBD2 matches 8 bases. From germline, CDR1 is MNHEY and CDR2 SVGAGI. V lost 2 bases to trimming and J lost 9 bases; unmatched junction nucleotides: 12. The CDR3 length is 15 residues.

V is TRBV28 and J is TRBJ2-7; D is possibly TRBD2 (5 bases). The CDR3 contains 14 residues. The germline CDR1 and CDR2 sequences are MDHEN and SYDVKM. V gave up 7 bases and J gave up 3 bases, with 16 bases separating them. CDR3: CASMKSGGLYEQYF. For the CDR3, the DNA is TGTGCCAGCATGAAAAGCGGCGGGCTCTACGAGCAGTACTTC.

The DNA for the CDR3 is TGCGCCAGCAGCTTACGGGGGTTAGTAGATACGCAGTATTTT. Translation: CASSLRGLVDTQYF. This chain connects TRBV5-1 to TRBJ2-3, with D perhaps TRBD2 (6 bases). Germline V lookup: CDR1 SGHRS, CDR2 YFSETQ. The length of the CDR3 is 14 residues. The V and J ends lost 2 bases and 5 bases respectively, with 12 bases between them.

J is TRBJ1-5 and V is TRBV4-2; D unresolved. V gave up 1 base and J gave up 5 bases, with 6 bases separating them. The CDR3 extends over 13 amino acids. The V gene's germline CDR1 is LGHNA and CDR2 YNFKEQ. For the CDR3, the DNA is TGTGCCAGCAGCCAAGGAGTTTATCAGCCCCAGCATTTT. Translated, it gives CASSQGVYQPQHF.

The chain uses TRBV11-1 and TRBJ1-1; D remains ambiguous. The CDR3 covers 14 residues. Per the germline V gene, CDR1 is SGHAT and CDR2 is FQDESV (reference sequence). V lost 4 bases and J 1 base, leaving 10 bases between the germline ends. CDR3 nucleotides: TGTGCCAGCAGCTCCTCTCCGAGGAACACTGAAGCTTTCTTT. Amino acids: CASSSSPRNTEAFF.

This chain joins TRBV28 and TRBJ2-7, with D possibly TRBD1 on 5 matching bases. Germline-derived CDR1 and CDR2 are MDHEN and SYDVKM. V lost 3 bases, J lost 2 bases, and 20 bases lay in between. CDR3 length: 17 residues. The CDR3 sequence is CASSFRPGSGMAYEQYF. In DNA, the CDR3 is TGTGCCAGCAGTTTCCGACCAGGTTCAGGGATGGCCTACGAGCAGTACTTC.

The gene calls are TRBV6-5 and TRBJ2-7, with 8 bases aligning to TRBD2. Trimming at V came to 0 bases and at J to 0 bases, leaving 4 bases not matched to a gene. CDR1 and CDR2 (germline): MNHEY, SVGAGI. This CDR3 comprises 16 residues. CDR3 protein: CASSYSTGLDSYEQYF. The CDR3 DNA is TGTGCCAGCAGTTACTCGACGGGACTAGACTCCTACGAGCAGTACTTC.

V and J are TRBV2 and TRBJ1-2; 7 bases are a match to TRBD1. This CDR3 has 15 amino acids. The ends lost 8 bases at V and 8 bases at J; junction bases unmatched: 17. The germline V gene has CDR1 SNHLY and CDR2 FYNNEI. The CDR3 bases are TGTGCCAGCGGGTTGACCGGGACAGCCGGATCGGGCTACACCTTC. It yields the protein CASGLTGTAGSGYTF. The whole variable domain, remainder taken from reference TRBV2 and TRBJ1-2, is EPEVTQTPSHQVTQMGQEVILRCVPISNHLYFYWYRQILGQKVEFLVSFYNNEISEKSEIFDDQFSVERPDGSNFTLKIRSTKLEDSAMYFCASGLTGTAGSGYTFGSGTRLTVV.

In this sample, this clone turned up once. The V gene is TRBV21-1, the J gene TRBJ2-7; the D segment call TRBD1 is taken from the table without a DNA check. TRBV21-1 is recorded as a pseudogene. The CDR3 consists of 18 residues. The CDR3 spells CASSKGGRGQGNGGEQYF. CDR3 DNA sequence: TGTGCCAGCAGCAAAGGGGGAAGGGGACAGGGAAACGGGGGCGAGCAGTACTTC.

The gene calls are TRBV27 and TRBJ2-5, with TRBD1 matching over 10 bases. The CDR3 totals 15 residues. The V segment lost 6 bases and the J segment 4 bases; nucleotides outside the gene matches: 8. Looked up from germline, CDR1 is MNHEY and CDR2 is SMNVEV (reference sequence). The CDR3 protein is CASSSRRDRGETQYF. The CDR3 DNA is TGTGCCAGCAGCTCCAGACGGGACAGGGGAGAGACCCAGTACTTC.